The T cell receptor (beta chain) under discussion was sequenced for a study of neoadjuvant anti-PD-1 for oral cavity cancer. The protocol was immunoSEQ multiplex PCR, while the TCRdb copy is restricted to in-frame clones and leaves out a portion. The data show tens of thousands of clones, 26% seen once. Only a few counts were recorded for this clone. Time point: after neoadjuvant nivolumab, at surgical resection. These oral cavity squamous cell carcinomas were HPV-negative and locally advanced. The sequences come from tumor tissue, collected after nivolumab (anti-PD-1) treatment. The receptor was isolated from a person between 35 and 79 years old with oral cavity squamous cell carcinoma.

The DNA of the CDR3 is TGTGCCAGCAGTGAGACGGGCCACGAGCAGTACTTC. Protein sequence: CASSETGHEQYF. The V call is TRBV6-1, the J call TRBJ2-7; no reliable D call. The germline V gene has CDR1 MNHNS and CDR2 SASEGT. The V gene lost 3 bases and the J gene lost 5 bases, with 8 bases spanning the gap. CDR3 length equals 12 residues.